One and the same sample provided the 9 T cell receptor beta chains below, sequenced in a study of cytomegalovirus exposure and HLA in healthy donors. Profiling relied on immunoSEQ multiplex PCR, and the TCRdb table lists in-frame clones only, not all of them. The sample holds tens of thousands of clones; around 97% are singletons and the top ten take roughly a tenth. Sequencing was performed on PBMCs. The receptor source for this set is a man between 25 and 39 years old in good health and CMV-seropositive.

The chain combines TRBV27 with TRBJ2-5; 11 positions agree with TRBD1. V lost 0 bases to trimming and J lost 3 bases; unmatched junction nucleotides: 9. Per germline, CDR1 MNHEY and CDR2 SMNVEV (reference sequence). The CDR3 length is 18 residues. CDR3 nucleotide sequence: TGTGCCAGCAGTTTATCGCGTCCCGGGACAGGGGGGAAAGAGACCCAGTACTTC. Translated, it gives CASSLSRPGTGGKETQYF.

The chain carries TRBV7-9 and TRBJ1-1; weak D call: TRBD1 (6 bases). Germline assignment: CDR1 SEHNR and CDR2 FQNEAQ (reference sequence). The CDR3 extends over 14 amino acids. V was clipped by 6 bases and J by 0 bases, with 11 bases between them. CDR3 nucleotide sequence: TGTGCCAGCAGGCAGGGGTTCGTGAACACTGAAGCTTTCTTT. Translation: CASRQGFVNTEAFF. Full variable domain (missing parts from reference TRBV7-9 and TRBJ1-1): DTGVSQNPRHKITKRGQNVTFRCDPISEHNRLYWYRQTLGQGPEFLTYFQNEAQLEKSRLLSDRFSAERPKGSFSTLEIQRTEQGDSAMYLCASRQGFVNTEAFFGQGTRLTVV.

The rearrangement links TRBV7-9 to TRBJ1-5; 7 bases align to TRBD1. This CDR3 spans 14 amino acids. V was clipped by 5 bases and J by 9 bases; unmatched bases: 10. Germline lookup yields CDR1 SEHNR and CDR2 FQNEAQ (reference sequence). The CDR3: CASSRQGGAGPQHF. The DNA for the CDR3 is TGTGCCAGCAGCCGCCAGGGGGGTGCGGGGCCCCAGCATTTT.

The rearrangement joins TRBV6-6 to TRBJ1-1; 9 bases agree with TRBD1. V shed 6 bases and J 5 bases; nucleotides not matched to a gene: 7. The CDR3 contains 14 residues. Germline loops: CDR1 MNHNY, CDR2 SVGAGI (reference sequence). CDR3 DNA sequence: TGTGCCAGCAGGGACAGGGGCGGTTTTACTGAAGCTTTCTTT. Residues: CASRDRGGFTEAFF.

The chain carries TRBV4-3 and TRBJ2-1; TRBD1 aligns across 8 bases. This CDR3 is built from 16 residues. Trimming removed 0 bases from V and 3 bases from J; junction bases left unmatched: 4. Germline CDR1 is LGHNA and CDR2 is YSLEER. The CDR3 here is CASSQDRDRRYNEQFF. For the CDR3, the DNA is TGCGCCAGCAGCCAAGACCGGGACAGGCGCTACAATGAGCAGTTCTTC.

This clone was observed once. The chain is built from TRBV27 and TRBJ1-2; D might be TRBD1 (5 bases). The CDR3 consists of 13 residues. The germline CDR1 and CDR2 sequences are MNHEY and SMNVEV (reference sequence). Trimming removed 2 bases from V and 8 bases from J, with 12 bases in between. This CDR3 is CASSLIGSGGYTF. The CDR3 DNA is TGTGCCAGCAGTTTAATAGGGTCAGGGGGCTACACCTTC.

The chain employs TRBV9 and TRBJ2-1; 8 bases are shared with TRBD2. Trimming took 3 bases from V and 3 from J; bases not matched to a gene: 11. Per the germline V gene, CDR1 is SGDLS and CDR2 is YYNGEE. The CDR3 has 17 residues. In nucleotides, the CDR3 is TGTGCCAGCAGCGCGGTGGGCGGGAGGCCCAACTACAATGAGCAGTTCTTC. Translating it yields CASSAVGGRPNYNEQFF.

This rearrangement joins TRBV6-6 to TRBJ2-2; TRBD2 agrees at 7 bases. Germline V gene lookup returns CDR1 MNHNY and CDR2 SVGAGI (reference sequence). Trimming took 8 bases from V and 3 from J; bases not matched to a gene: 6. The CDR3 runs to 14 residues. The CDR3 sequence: CASAVLADTGELFF. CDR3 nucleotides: TGTGCCAGCGCCGTTCTAGCGGACACCGGGGAGCTGTTTTTT.

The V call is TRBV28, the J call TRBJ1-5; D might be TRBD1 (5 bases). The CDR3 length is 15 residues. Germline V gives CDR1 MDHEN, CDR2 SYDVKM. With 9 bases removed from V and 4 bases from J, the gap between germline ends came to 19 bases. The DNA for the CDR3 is TGTGCCAGTAGACTAGACAGTCCCCGAAATCAGCCCCAGCATTTT. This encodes CASRLDSPRNQPQHF.